These T cell receptor beta chains were read from a single sample in a study of blood T cell repertoires in COVID-19. Some clones are missing from TCRdb's copy, which holds only in-frame ones; the method was immunoSEQ multiplex PCR. The data hold hundreds of thousands of clones, with about four fifths observed a single time. Specimen: peripheral blood. These receptors were taken from a man older than 75 with acute or convalescent COVID-19. CDR3s include the opening cysteine and the closing phenylalanine or tryptophan. Each record gives: J gene, V gene, clone size, D gene, CDR3 protein, CDR3 DNA. D genes are given only for firm matches. Clone size appears in some rows only: once, few, many, or a class for an expanded clone.

J gene: TRBJ1-3
V gene: TRBV5-1
clone size: few
D gene: .
CDR3 protein: CASSLWGGHGNTIYF
CDR3 DNA: TGCGCCAGCAGCTTATGGGGAGGGCACGGAAACACCATATATTTT

J gene: TRBJ2-2
V gene: TRBV9
clone size: .
D gene: .
CDR3 protein: CASSPLTGELFF
CDR3 DNA: TGTGCCAGCAGCCCACTCACCGGGGAGCTGTTTTTT

J gene: TRBJ2-2
V gene: TRBV2
clone size: .
D gene: TRBD2
CDR3 protein: CASTSGSNTGELFF
CDR3 DNA: TGTGCCAGCACTAGCGGGAGTAACACCGGGGAGCTGTTTTTT

J gene: TRBJ2-1
V gene: TRBV6-4
clone size: .
D gene: TRBD2
CDR3 protein: CASSDTTSGRRYNEQFF
CDR3 DNA: TGTGCCAGCAGTGACACGACTAGCGGGAGGAGATACAATGAGCAGTTCTTC

J gene: TRBJ1-2
V gene: TRBV5-1
clone size: .
D gene: TRBD1
CDR3 protein: CASRFATGQGASTSGYTF
CDR3 DNA: TGCGCCAGCAGGTTTGCTACGGGACAGGGGGCGTCAACGAGTGGCTACACCTTC

J gene: TRBJ2-3
V gene: TRBV5-1
clone size: .
D gene: .
CDR3 protein: CASRITGNPTDTQYF
CDR3 DNA: TGCGCCAGCCGAATTACAGGGAATCCCACAGATACGCAGTATTTT

J gene: TRBJ2-4
V gene: TRBV28
clone size: few
D gene: .
CDR3 protein: CASSLDRAKNIQYF
CDR3 DNA: TGTGCCAGCAGTTTAGACAGAGCAAAAAACATTCAGTACTTC

J gene: TRBJ2-7
V gene: TRBV5-1
clone size: .
D gene: TRBD2
CDR3 protein: CASGTSGRYEQYF
CDR3 DNA: TGCGCCAGCGGGACTAGCGGGCGATACGAGCAGTACTTC

J gene: TRBJ1-5
V gene: TRBV18
clone size: .
D gene: .
CDR3 protein: CASSPTGGWDQPQHF
CDR3 DNA: TGTGCCAGCTCACCGACAGGTGGATGGGATCAGCCCCAGCATTTT

J gene: TRBJ2-7
V gene: TRBV6-5
clone size: once
D gene: .
CDR3 protein: CASSRRPLGDEQYF
CDR3 DNA: TGTGCCAGCAGTCGAAGGCCTTTAGGGGACGAGCAGTACTTC

J gene: TRBJ2-7
V gene: TRBV12-3/TRBV12-4
clone size: once
D gene: .
CDR3 protein: CASSTGSSYEQYF
CDR3 DNA: TGTGCCAGCAGTACCGGGTCCTCCTACGAGCAGTACTTC

J gene: TRBJ1-1
V gene: TRBV10-3
clone size: .
D gene: .
CDR3 protein: CAIMPTMNTEAFF
CDR3 DNA: TGTGCCATCATGCCCACAATGAACACTGAAGCTTTCTTT

J gene: TRBJ1-3
V gene: TRBV14
clone size: .
D gene: TRBD1
CDR3 protein: CASSQAYDRELIVRAGNTIYF
CDR3 DNA: TGTGCCAGCAGCCAGGCATATGACAGGGAACTTATCGTCCGCGCTGGAAACACCATATATTTT

J gene: TRBJ1-6
V gene: TRBV6-5
clone size: .
D gene: TRBD1
CDR3 protein: CASSPDRGSSPLHF
CDR3 DNA: TGTGCCAGCAGTCCCGACAGGGGCAGTTCACCCCTCCACTTT

J gene: TRBJ2-6
V gene: TRBV18
clone size: .
D gene: .
CDR3 protein: CASSPQAGIGANVLTF
CDR3 DNA: TGTGCCAGCTCACCACAAGCAGGGATCGGGGCCAACGTCCTGACTTTC

J gene: TRBJ2-2
V gene: TRBV9
clone size: .
D gene: .
CDR3 protein: CASSVGSLAYTGELFF
CDR3 DNA: TGTGCCAGCAGCGTAGGGTCCCTAGCATACACCGGGGAGCTGTTTTTT

J gene: TRBJ2-7
V gene: TRBV15
clone size: .
D gene: .
CDR3 protein: CATSRDQEGYEQYF
CDR3 DNA: TGTGCCACCAGCAGAGATCAGGAGGGCTACGAGCAGTACTTC

J gene: TRBJ1-2
V gene: TRBV7-2
clone size: .
D gene: TRBD1
CDR3 protein: CASSLGQSKAYGYTF
CDR3 DNA: TGTGCCAGCAGCCTGGGACAGTCAAAGGCCTATGGCTACACCTTC

J gene: TRBJ1-2
V gene: TRBV7-2
clone size: .
D gene: .
CDR3 protein: CASSPDRNYGYTF
CDR3 DNA: TGTGCCAGCAGCCCAGACAGAAACTATGGCTACACCTTC

J gene: TRBJ2-1
V gene: TRBV2
clone size: .
D gene: .
CDR3 protein: CASSVLGQSYNEQFF
CDR3 DNA: TGTGCCAGCAGTGTCCTAGGACAGAGCTACAATGAGCAGTTCTTC

J gene: TRBJ2-2
V gene: TRBV5-8
clone size: .
D gene: TRBD1
CDR3 protein: CASSGSGQSTRGTGELFF
CDR3 DNA: TGTGCCAGCAGCGGGTCGGGACAGTCCACCCGAGGCACCGGGGAGCTGTTTTTT

J gene: TRBJ2-3
V gene: TRBV18
clone size: once
D gene: TRBD2
CDR3 protein: CASSPPKGLAGGTTDTQYF
CDR3 DNA: TGTGCCAGCTCACCACCGAAGGGACTAGCGGGGGGTACCACAGATACGCAGTATTTT

J gene: TRBJ2-3
V gene: TRBV5-6
clone size: .
D gene: TRBD1
CDR3 protein: CASSFGTGGADTQYF
CDR3 DNA: TGTGCCAGCAGCTTCGGGACAGGGGGCGCCGATACGCAGTATTTT

J gene: TRBJ1-5
V gene: TRBV18
clone size: few
D gene: .
CDR3 protein: CASSPGRVSNQPQHF
CDR3 DNA: TGTGCCAGCTCACCAGGCCGGGTTAGCAATCAGCCCCAGCATTTT

J gene: TRBJ1-2
V gene: TRBV2
clone size: .
D gene: .
CDR3 protein: CASRAGQLPNYGYTF
CDR3 DNA: TGTGCCAGCAGGGCCGGACAGCTCCCTAACTATGGCTACACCTTC

J gene: TRBJ1-4
V gene: TRBV7-3
clone size: .
D gene: .
CDR3 protein: CASSPTGRVNEKLFF
CDR3 DNA: TGTGCCAGCAGCCCCACAGGCAGGGTTAATGAAAAACTGTTTTTT

J gene: TRBJ1-3
V gene: TRBV18
clone size: .
D gene: .
CDR3 protein: CASSPDNFGSGNTIYF
CDR3 DNA: TGTGCCAGCTCCCCGGACAATTTTGGCTCTGGAAACACCATATATTTT

J gene: TRBJ2-1
V gene: TRBV24-1
clone size: .
D gene: .
CDR3 protein: CATSDPHGGSYNEQFF
CDR3 DNA: TGTGCCACCAGTGATCCTCACGGGGGATCCTACAATGAGCAGTTCTTC

J gene: TRBJ1-6
V gene: TRBV18
clone size: .
D gene: .
CDR3 protein: CASSLLGRGENNSPLHF
CDR3 DNA: TGTGCCAGCTCACTACTAGGCAGGGGCGAAAATAATTCACCCCTCCACTTT

J gene: TRBJ1-1
V gene: TRBV7-3
clone size: .
D gene: .
CDR3 protein: CASSPGQHDKAFF
CDR3 DNA: TGTGCCAGCAGCCCCGGACAGCATGACAAAGCTTTCTTT

J gene: TRBJ1-6
V gene: TRBV6-5
clone size: .
D gene: TRBD1
CDR3 protein: CASRVGTGSSPLHF
CDR3 DNA: TGTGCCAGCAGGGTTGGGACAGGGAGTTCACCCCTCCACTTT

J gene: TRBJ2-3
V gene: TRBV10-3
clone size: .
D gene: .
CDR3 protein: CAISESGHKDTQYF
CDR3 DNA: TGTGCCATCAGTGAGTCGGGACATAAAGATACGCAGTATTTT

J gene: TRBJ2-7
V gene: TRBV5-1
clone size: .
D gene: TRBD2
CDR3 protein: CASSSRRSSGSGNEQYF
CDR3 DNA: TGCGCCAGCAGCTCACGGCGGAGTAGCGGGAGTGGGAACGAGCAGTACTTC

J gene: TRBJ1-2
V gene: TRBV7-2
clone size: .
D gene: TRBD1
CDR3 protein: CASRRQGYGYTF
CDR3 DNA: TGTGCCAGCAGGCGACAGGGATATGGCTACACCTTC

J gene: TRBJ2-3
V gene: TRBV3-1/TRBV3-2
clone size: .
D gene: .
CDR3 protein: CASSRSWDTQYF
CDR3 DNA: TGTGCCAGCAGCCGGAGTTGGGATACGCAGTATTTT

J gene: TRBJ1-1
V gene: TRBV6-5
clone size: .
D gene: TRBD1
CDR3 protein: CASTLSTGLNTEAFF
CDR3 DNA: TGTGCCAGCACTCTTTCGACAGGGTTGAACACTGAAGCTTTCTTT

J gene: TRBJ1-5
V gene: TRBV24-1
clone size: .
D gene: .
CDR3 protein: CATSDQLNQPQHF
CDR3 DNA: TGTGCCACCAGTGATCAGTTAAATCAGCCCCAGCATTTT

J gene: TRBJ2-1
V gene: TRBV6-1
clone size: .
D gene: TRBD2
CDR3 protein: CASSESLGSPRIAGGEQFF
CDR3 DNA: TGTGCCAGCAGTGAAAGTCTCGGCTCACCACGGATTGCGGGGGGGGAGCAGTTCTTC